Following are 7 T cell receptor beta chains from one sample sequenced in a study of cytomegalovirus exposure and HLA in healthy donors. The PCR had 60 Vbeta and 13 Jbeta primers. TCRdb's copy holds only in-frame clones and misses some; the assay was immunoSEQ multiplex PCR. The table records under 250,000 clones, about 72% of them present only once. The material sequenced was PBMCs. These receptors were taken from a male donor in good health and CMV-seronegative.

The genes are TRBV5-1 and TRBJ1-6; D uncertain. The V end lost 1 base, the J end lost 9 bases, and 5 bases lay between the germline ends. Germline CDR1 and CDR2: SGHRS and YFSETQ. This CDR3 region has 12 residues. Written as DNA, the CDR3 is TGCGCCAGCAGCTTGAACGGTTCACCCCTCCACTTT. Its translation is CASSLNGSPLHF.

In its sample, this clone was seen once. The genes are TRBV7-3 and TRBJ2-5; TRBD1 matches 9 bases. The CDR3 is 15 residues long. V was clipped by 4 bases and J by 2 bases; unmatched bases: 5. Germline V lookup: CDR1 SGHTA, CDR2 FQGTGA. The CDR3 DNA reads TGTGCCAGCAGCTCTCCGACAGGGGGGCAAGAGACCCAGTACTTC. This translates into CASSSPTGGQETQYF.

The J gene is TRBJ2-7, the V gene TRBV4-1; 9 nucleotides align to TRBD2. Germline CDR1 is MGHRA and CDR2 is YSYEKL. V gave up 4 bases and J gave up 5 bases; unmatched junction bases: 9. CDR3 length equals 15 residues. CDR3 in amino acids: CASSPIAGERHEQYF. CDR3 nucleotide sequence: TGCGCCAGCAGCCCTATAGCGGGAGAAAGGCACGAGCAGTACTTC.

This chain connects TRBV28 to TRBJ1-1; possibly TRBD1 for D (5 bases). Looked up from germline, CDR1 is MDHEN and CDR2 is SYDVKM. The CDR3 covers 15 residues. Between the trimmed V and J ends, which lost 6 bases and 0 bases, there was a span of 14 bases. DNA for the CDR3: TGTGCCAGCAGCCCGTCGAAAGGGGTGAACACTGAAGCTTTCTTT. The encoded protein is CASSPSKGVNTEAFF.

The rearrangement uses TRBV5-4 and TRBJ1-4; 8 nucleotides agree with TRBD1. V was pared by 4 bases and J by 3 bases, with 2 bases of the junction left unmatched. The CDR3 extends over 14 amino acids. Germline V gene lookup returns CDR1 SGHNT and CDR2 YYREEE (reference sequence). CDR3 nucleotide sequence: TGTGCCAGCAGCCCGACAGGGGCTAATGAAAAACTGTTTTTT. This encodes CASSPTGANEKLFF. Combining the CDR3 with reference TRBV5-4 and TRBJ1-4 gives the whole variable domain ETGVTQSPTHLIKTRGQQVTLRCSSQSGHNTVSWYQQALGQGPQFIFQYYREEENGRGNFPPRFSGLQFPNYSSELNVNALELDDSALYLCASSPTGANEKLFFGSGTQLSVL.

V usage is TRBV9 and J usage is TRBJ2-1, with 9 bases fitting TRBD2. Unmatched junction bases numbered 10, after V lost 3 bases and J lost 0 bases. The CDR3 has 18 amino acids. Per the germline V gene, CDR1 is SGDLS and CDR2 is YYNGEE. The CDR3 sequence is CASSGRGLAKSSYNEQFF. CDR3 bases: TGTGCCAGCAGCGGACGAGGACTAGCGAAGAGCTCCTACAATGAGCAGTTCTTC.

The chain joins TRBV10-1 to TRBJ2-5, with TRBD2 matching 9 bases. With V trimmed by 5 bases and J by 0 bases, 7 bases remained unmatched. CDR3 size: 16 residues. Germline V gene lookup returns CDR1 WNHNN and CDR2 SYGVQD (reference sequence). CDR3 coding DNA: TGCGCCAGCAGTCGCAGACTAGCGGCAGACCAAGAGACCCAGTACTTC. Translating it yields CASSRRLAADQETQYF.